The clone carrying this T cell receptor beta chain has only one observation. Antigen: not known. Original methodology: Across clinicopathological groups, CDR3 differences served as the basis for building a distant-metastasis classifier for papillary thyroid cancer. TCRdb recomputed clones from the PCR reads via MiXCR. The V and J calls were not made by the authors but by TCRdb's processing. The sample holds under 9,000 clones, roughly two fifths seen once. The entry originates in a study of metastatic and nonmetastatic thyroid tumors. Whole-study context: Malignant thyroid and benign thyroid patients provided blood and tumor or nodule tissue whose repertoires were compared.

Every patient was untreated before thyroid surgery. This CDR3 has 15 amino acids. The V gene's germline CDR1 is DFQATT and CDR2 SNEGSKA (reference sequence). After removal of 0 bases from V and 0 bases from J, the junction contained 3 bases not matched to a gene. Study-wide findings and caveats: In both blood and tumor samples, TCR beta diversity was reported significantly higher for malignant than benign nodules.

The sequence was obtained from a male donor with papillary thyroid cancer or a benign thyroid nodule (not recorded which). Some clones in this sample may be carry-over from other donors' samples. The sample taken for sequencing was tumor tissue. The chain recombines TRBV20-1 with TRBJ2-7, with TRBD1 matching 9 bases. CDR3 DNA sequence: TGCAGTGCTAGAGAGGGGACAGGGAGCTCCTACGAGCAGTACTTC. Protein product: CSAREGTGSSYEQYF.